This entry concerns a single T cell receptor (beta chain). Its antigen is still unknown. Using immunoSEQ multiplex PCR, the repertoire was profiled, and TCRdb retains in-frame clones only, with some absent. The sample has 45,000 to 60,000 clones; approximately 93% are singletons. The sample comes from a study of OX40 agonist ivuxolimab in advanced cancers. As for the study in general: Prior anti-PD-1, anti-PD-L1 or anti-CTLA-4 therapy was allowed; 35% to 40% had some. Study results and caveats: Expanded clones belonging to CD8+ T cells outnumbered, on average, those of CD4+. Some patients without response likewise showed low normalized clonal expansion.

The source of this sequence is an adult with an advanced solid tumor such as melanoma, head and neck, liver or kidney cancer. Source: CD4+ or CD8+ T cells sorted from blood, taken in a trial of the OX40 agonist ivuxolimab.

CDR3 in DNA: TGTGCCAGCAGTGAACAAGCCACCGTCCACTTT. Encoded protein: CASSEQATVHF. This chain joins TRBV6-6 and TRBJ1-6; unclear D gene. Germline V gene data show CDR1 as MNHNY and CDR2 as SVGAGI (reference sequence). There are 11 residues in the CDR3. V lost 5 bases and J 17 bases, leaving 13 bases between the germline ends.